This entry concerns a single T cell receptor beta chain. The antigen is unknown. This entry is derived from a study of blood T cells in healthy people across ages. Findings of the study overall: PBMCs were not sorted, which prevented a conclusive comparison of naive versus antigen-experienced cells.

A J-beta primer mix and a sample-barcoded 5' primer were used in a second PCR of about 7 to 11 cycles. Each of the cDNA molecules was tagged by a template-switch adaptor with 12 random nucleotides. TCRdb ran MiXCR on the 5' RACE reads and lists one entry per CDR3 protein. The table shows 800,000 to 1,000,000 distinct CDR3 sequences, with about 44% occurring only once. Every sample gave at least 5 micrograms of total RNA when it was extracted. Germline CDR1 reads DFQATT; CDR2 reads SNEGSKA (reference sequence). After removal of 5 bases from V and 11 bases from J, the junction contained 14 bases not matched to a gene. The CDR3 covers 13 residues.

The source is a man aged 25-45 years in good health. Specimen: blood. V gene TRBV20-1 combines with J gene TRBJ2-5; 7 bases agree with TRBD1. CDR3 nucleotide sequence: TGCAGTGCTGGGGACAGCCTAAGTGGGGAGCAGTACTTC. Encoded protein: CSAGDSLSGEQYF.